The 10 T cell receptor beta chains in this list originate from one sample, sequenced in a study of T-cell memory formation after mild COVID-19. TCRdb ran MiXCR on the 5' RACE reads and lists one entry per CDR3 protein. Of 300,000 to 400,000 distinct CDR3 sequences listed, around 15% are singletons. Sequenced material: PBMCs or a T cell subset sorted from them (not recorded which). The receptors derive from a man between 18 and 35 years old who had mild COVID-19 (a few samples of this study predate the infection). Cell type and time point are not known.

This clonotype was detected only a few times. This chain links TRBV19 with TRBJ2-5; D is unclear. The germline V gene encodes CDR1 LNHDA and CDR2 SQIVND (reference sequence). Trimming shortened V by 11 bases and J by 5 bases, and 12 bases separated the two germline ends. The CDR3 length is 11 residues. The CDR3, as DNA: TGTGCCGTTCGAGCAAGGGAGACCCAGTACTTC. Its protein product is CAVRARETQYF.

The V gene is TRBV28, the J gene TRBJ2-2; 12 bases match TRBD2. The CDR3 runs to 13 residues. In germline, CDR1 is MDHEN, CDR2 SYDVKM. V trimming: 11 bases; J trimming: 7 bases; junction bases outside the gene matches: 5. The CDR3 region is CAARLAGVGELFF. The CDR3 DNA reads as TGTGCCGCCCGACTAGCGGGGGTCGGGGAGCTGTTTTTT.

This clonotype was recorded at least ten times. The V and J genes are TRBV25-1 and TRBJ2-5; D not certain. The CDR3 runs to 13 residues. V was cut by 6 bases and J by 1 base, with 9 bases left in between. Looked up from germline, CDR1 is MGHDK and CDR2 is SYGVNS. CDR3 protein: CASSVGPQETQYF. The CDR3 bases are TGTGCCAGCAGCGTAGGACCCCAAGAGACCCAGTACTTC.

The V call is TRBV6-5, the J call TRBJ2-6; D not certain. V was trimmed by 8 bases and J by 4 bases, leaving 9 bases between them. The CDR3 length is 13 residues. Germline-derived CDR1 and CDR2 are MNHEY and SVGAGI. This CDR3 is CASVSAGANVLTF. Written as DNA, the CDR3 is TGTGCCAGCGTTTCTGCCGGGGCCAACGTCCTGACTTTC.

This clonotype was seen at least ten times. The rearrangement joins TRBV20-1 to TRBJ2-3; the D is unclear. V was cut by 6 bases and J by 4 bases, with 8 bases left in between. CDR1 DFQATT and CDR2 SNEGSKA come from the germline V gene (reference sequence). The CDR3 consists of 11 residues. The CDR3: CSAHQSDTQYF. The CDR3 DNA sequence: TGCAGTGCGCACCAGTCAGATACGCAGTATTTT.

The rearrangement joins TRBV7-9 to TRBJ2-7; 15 nucleotides agree with TRBD2. The J segment lost 2 bases and the V segment lost 5 bases, leaving 10 bases of the junction unmatched. Germline CDR1 and CDR2: SEHNR and FQNEAQ (reference sequence). CDR3 length: 18 amino acids. CDR3 protein: CASSPVGLAGGPAYEQYF. CDR3 DNA: TGTGCCAGCAGCCCGGTGGGACTAGCGGGGGGTCCTGCCTACGAGCAGTACTTC.

The chain uses TRBV20-1 and TRBJ1-2; D is undetermined. The V gene lost 3 bases and the J gene lost 6 bases, with 14 bases spanning the gap. This CDR3 has 13 amino acids. The germline CDR1 and CDR2 sequences are DFQATT and SNEGSKA (reference sequence). The chain's CDR3 is CSARSRSLDGYTF. DNA of the CDR3: TGCAGTGCTAGGTCCAGGAGTCTGGATGGCTACACCTTC.

This clonotype was counted between two and nine times. This sequence joins TRBV13 and TRBJ1-5; 8 nucleotides match TRBD1. This CDR3 spans 16 amino acids. Germline-derived CDR1 and CDR2 are PRHDT and FYEKMQ (reference sequence). The V segment lost 5 bases and the J segment 0 bases; nucleotides outside the gene matches: 6. Here the CDR3 DNA reads TGTGCCAGCAGCACCCGGACAGGGAATAGCAATCAGCCCCAGCATTTT. Protein: CASSTRTGNSNQPQHF.

J is TRBJ2-5 and V is TRBV18; D remains unclear. Germline values: CDR1 KGHSH, CDR2 LQKENI. CDR3 length: 16 amino acids. The V and J ends lost 1 base and 1 base respectively, with 13 bases between them. The CDR3 DNA follows: TGTGCCAGCTCACCACTCGGTGGGGTACCCCAAGAGACCCAGTACTTC. Its translation: CASSPLGGVPQETQYF. Supplemented by reference TRBV18 and TRBJ2-5, the full variable domain reads NAGVMQNPRHLVRRRGQEARLRCSPMKGHSHVYWYRQLPEEGLKFMVYLQKENIIDESGMPKERFSAEFPKEGPSILRIQQVVRGDSAAYFCASSPLGGVPQETQYFGPGTRLLVL.

The chain joins TRBV6-4 to TRBJ2-3; 7 bases match TRBD2. The CDR3 has 15 residues. CDR1 and CDR2 (germline): MRHNA, SNTAGT. V lost 2 bases to trimming and J lost 4 bases; unmatched junction nucleotides: 6. The CDR3 sequence: CASSDGAGEADTQYF. CDR3 sequence (DNA): TGTGCCAGCAGTGACGGGGCGGGGGAGGCAGATACGCAGTATTTT.